Shown below are 18 T cell receptor beta chains from a single sample sequenced in a study of spatial heterogeneity in lung cancer. A single record per CDR3 protein comes from TCRdb applying MiXCR to the 5' RACE reads. The sample has about 85,000 distinct CDR3 sequences; approximately 21% are singletons. Stated time point: sample taken at primary tumor resection. Whole RNA, isolated from tumor, nontumor lung or frozen PBMC, was sequenced without prior sorting. The source material was PBMCs, sampled at surgery. The receptors stem from a male donor with early-stage non-small cell lung cancer.

This chain links TRBV18 with TRBJ2-5; D is unresolved. CDR1 is KGHSH and CDR2 is LQKENI in the germline V gene. Trimming shortened V by 6 bases and J by 1 base, and 12 bases separated the two germline ends. The CDR3 spans 14 residues. CDR3 DNA: TGTGCCAGCTCCCGACCGGATTTCCAAGAGACCCAGTACTTC. Translating gives CASSRPDFQETQYF.

The rearrangement links TRBV5-1 to TRBJ2-5, with 10 positions matching TRBD1. Germline loops: CDR1 SGHRS, CDR2 YFSETQ. The V and J ends lost 0 bases and 2 bases, in that order; junction bases with no gene match: 4. The CDR3 totals 16 residues. In DNA form, the CDR3 reads TGCGCCAGCAGCTTGGGACAGGGGGCGATACAAGAGACCCAGTACTTC. Amino acids: CASSLGQGAIQETQYF.

This clonotype was counted at least ten times. V gene TRBV2 combines with J gene TRBJ1-4; D is uncertain. Trimming stripped 11 bases from V and 8 bases from J, with 9 bases between. CDR1 and CDR2 from the germline V gene are SNHLY and FYNNEI. The CDR3 length is 10 residues. The CDR3 DNA sequence: TGTGCCCTCCGGGAAGAAAAACTGTTTTTT. Its protein is CALREEKLFF.

The CDR3 bases are TGTGCCAGCAGCTCCGGGACAGGGCGTCAAGAGACCCAGTACTTC. It is translated as CASSSGTGRQETQYF. The V and J genes are TRBV28 and TRBJ2-5, with 9 bases matching TRBD1. Germline V CDR1 and CDR2: MDHEN, SYDVKM. CDR3 length: 15 residues. The junction had 7 bases not matched to a gene; V was cut back by 6 bases and J by 2 bases.

At least ten counts were recorded for this clonotype. This chain joins TRBV7-2 and TRBJ2-7, with 7 bases aligning to TRBD2. The CDR3 spans 15 residues. Germline V gene lookup returns CDR1 SGHTA and CDR2 FQGNSA. J was trimmed by 2 bases and V by 0 bases; bases with no gene match: 4. CDR3 protein: CASSLAAGPAYEQYF. The CDR3 bases are TGTGCCAGCAGCTTAGCAGCGGGGCCTGCCTACGAGCAGTACTTC.

The genes are TRBV6-6 and TRBJ2-1, with TRBD2 identical over 8 bases. With 2 bases clipped from V and 1 base from J, the junction kept 4 bases outside the gene matches. Germline CDR1 is MNHNY and CDR2 is SVGAGI (reference sequence). This CDR3 has 16 amino acids. CDR3 region: CASSYLAGGSYNEQFF. The CDR3 DNA sequence: TGTGCCAGCAGTTACCTGGCGGGGGGATCCTACAATGAGCAGTTCTTC.

The V gene is TRBV28, the J gene TRBJ2-2; 7 bases are a match to TRBD1. The J segment lost 12 bases and the V segment lost 6 bases, leaving 16 bases of the junction unmatched. Germline V gene sequence: CDR1 MDHEN, CDR2 SYDVKM. This CDR3 is built from 15 residues. CDR3 bases: TGTGCCAGCAGCCCTCCCGGGGACAGAAAAGCGAAGCTGTTTTTT. Translating gives CASSPPGDRKAKLFF.

The V and J genes are TRBV18 and TRBJ2-1; D possibly corresponds to TRBD1 (6 bases). CDR3 size: 16 residues. Germline loops: CDR1 KGHSH, CDR2 LQKENI. V lost 0 bases and J lost 6, with 15 bases in between. The CDR3 DNA sequence: TGTGCCAGCTCACCACCGAACAGGGACAATAGCAATGAGCAGTTCTTC. Translation gives CASSPPNRDNSNEQFF.

The chain recombines TRBV6-1 with TRBJ2-5; a possible D gene is TRBD1 (6 bases). This CDR3 is built from 13 residues. V lost 6 bases and J 2 bases, leaving 10 bases between the germline ends. Germline V gene lookup returns CDR1 MNHNS and CDR2 SASEGT. The CDR3: CASRAGVQETQYF. CDR3 sequence (DNA): TGTGCCAGCAGGGCAGGGGTTCAAGAGACCCAGTACTTC.

This chain uses TRBV24-1 with TRBJ2-1; the match to TRBD1 covers 11 bases. The V segment lost 4 bases and the J segment 9 bases; nucleotides outside the gene matches: 10. This CDR3 contains 16 residues. In germline, CDR1 is KGHDR, CDR2 SFDVKD. CDR3 coding DNA: TGTGCCACCAGTGACGCCGGGACAGGGGGAAAAGGTGAGCAGTTCTTC. This codes for CATSDAGTGGKGEQFF.

The genes are TRBV7-6 and TRBJ2-5, with D unclear. Germline V gene lookup returns CDR1 SGHVS and CDR2 FNYEAQ. This CDR3 has 13 amino acids. Deletions cut 5 bases from V and 5 bases from J, with 12 bases between. The CDR3 coding sequence is TGTGCCAGCAGCCAACACCTCCGGGAGACCCAGTACTTC. Amino acid sequence: CASSQHLRETQYF.

This chain links TRBV12-3 or TRBV12-4 with TRBJ2-3; TRBD2 agrees at 10 bases. V dropped 6 bases and J dropped 7; count of bases not matched to a gene: 7. The CDR3 spans 14 residues. In nucleotides, the CDR3 is TGTGCCAGCAGCGGACTAGCGGAGCTGAATACGCAGTATTTT. It encodes CASSGLAELNTQYF.

J is TRBJ2-1 and V is TRBV29-1; 9 bases map to TRBD2. CDR3 length equals 13 residues. V shed 7 bases and J 7 bases; nucleotides not matched to a gene: 8. The germline V gene encodes CDR1 SQVTM and CDR2 ANQGSEA. The CDR3 is CSALAGAPNEQFF. In DNA, the CDR3 is TGCAGCGCCTTAGCGGGGGCTCCTAATGAGCAGTTCTTC.

This clonotype was seen only a few times. V and J are TRBV5-1 and TRBJ1-1, with D unclear. From germline, CDR1 is SGHRS and CDR2 YFSETQ. The CDR3 consists of 13 residues. V was cut by 2 bases and J by 1 base, with 6 bases left in between. CDR3 sequence reads: CASSFTRNTEAFF. CDR3 sequence (DNA): TGCGCCAGCAGCTTTACGAGGAACACTGAAGCTTTCTTT.

In regard to this clonotype: This CDR3 fails to terminate in the conserved phenylalanine or tryptophan, so it likely reflects a read error. The V call is TRBV20-1, the J call TRBJ2-7; D gene unclear. Germline lookup yields CDR1 DFQATT and CDR2 SNEGSKA (reference sequence). This CDR3 has 12 residues. V dropped 6 bases and J dropped 1 base, with 10 bases sitting between them. The CDR3 region is CSAELMSYEQYL. Here the CDR3 DNA reads TGCAGTGCGGAGCTGATGTCCTACGAGCAGTACCTC.

This clonotype has a single count. The chain employs TRBV5-1 and TRBJ2-7; TRBD2 matches at 11 bases. Unmatched junction bases numbered 6, after V lost 4 bases and J lost 3 bases. CDR1 and CDR2 from the germline V gene are SGHRS and YFSETQ. The CDR3 spans 15 residues. The chain's CDR3 is CASSQGTSGYYEQYF. CDR3 nucleotide sequence: TGCGCCAGCAGCCAAGGGACTAGCGGTTACTACGAGCAGTACTTC.

Judged by abundance, this clonotype is medium-sized. As DNA, the CDR3 is TGCGCCAGCAGCTTGGAAGGGGGCTATGGCTACACCTTC. Translation gives CASSLEGGYGYTF. The chain is built from TRBV5-1 and TRBJ1-2, with D possibly being TRBD1 (6 bases). This CDR3 is built from 13 residues. Trimming pared 0 bases from V and 4 bases from J, leaving 7 bases between. Germline V gene sequence: CDR1 SGHRS, CDR2 YFSETQ.

This clonotype was recorded a few times. This chain links TRBV24-1 with TRBJ1-1; D gene uncertain. The germline V and J ends were trimmed by 2 bases and 4 bases, with 13 bases remaining between them. The CDR3 totals 15 residues. Germline CDR1 reads KGHDR; CDR2 reads SFDVKD. The DNA for the CDR3 is TGTGCCACCAGTGATTGGACTCTCGATTGCACTGAAGCTTTCTTT. Its protein is CATSDWTLDCTEAFF.